One sample yielded the 29 T cell receptor beta chains listed below, sequenced in a study of cytotoxic CD8 clonotypes in ibrutinib-treated CLL. Method: immunoSEQ multiplex PCR; TCRdb's copy keeps in-frame clones and lacks some. Among about 32,000 clones listed, 71% were seen once. The sequencing here drew on PBMCs, taken at disease progression, from a patient treated with ibrutinib. The source of these receptors is a human donor with chronic lymphocytic leukemia.

The V call is TRBV5-4, the J call TRBJ1-2; D is perhaps TRBD1 (5 bases). V dropped 4 bases and J dropped 2 bases, with 12 bases sitting between them. The CDR3 is 14 amino acids. CDR1 and CDR2 from the germline V gene are SGHNT and YYREEE (reference sequence). The CDR3 nucleotides read TGTGCCAGCAGCCCCGTCGGGGCGAACTATGGCTACACCTTC. Residues: CASSPVGANYGYTF.

The chain carries TRBV5-8 and TRBJ1-2; no reliable D call. The CDR3 contains 12 residues. V was shortened by 1 base and J by 8 bases, with 9 bases between the two germline ends. Per germline, CDR1 SGHTS and CDR2 YDEGEE. CDR3 bases: TGTGCCAGCAGCTTGATACCGGGGGGCTACACCTTC. Amino acid sequence: CASSLIPGGYTF.

This clone qualifies as medium-sized (0.01 to 0.1%). This sequence joins TRBV6-1 and TRBJ2-2; 8 bases fit TRBD2. With V trimmed by 3 bases and J by 4 bases, 7 bases remained unmatched. Germline assignment: CDR1 MNHNS and CDR2 SASEGT. The CDR3 contains 16 residues. The DNA of the CDR3 is TGTGCCAGCAGTGAGTCTAGCGGGTCTTCCACCGGGGAGCTGTTTTTT. It translates to CASSESSGSSTGELFF.

The chain uses TRBV7-8 and TRBJ2-3; 9 nucleotides align to TRBD2. V lost 4 bases to trimming and J lost 8 bases; unmatched junction nucleotides: 7. Germline CDR1 SGHVS, CDR2 FQNEAQ. This CDR3 is built from 14 residues. The CDR3 sequence: CASSSGLASPTQYF. CDR3 coding DNA: TGTGCCAGCAGCTCGGGACTAGCATCCCCTACGCAGTATTTT. Filled out from reference TRBV7-8 and TRBJ2-3, the complete variable domain reads GAGVSQSPRYKVAKRGQDVALRCDPISGHVSLFWYQQALGQGPEFLTYFQNEAQLDKSGLPSDRFFAERPEGSVSTLKIQRTQQEDSAVYLCASSSGLASPTQYFGPGTRLTVL.

The V call is TRBV7-9, the J call TRBJ1-2, with D tentatively TRBD1 (5 bases). Germline V gene sequence: CDR1 SEHNR, CDR2 FQNEAQ (reference sequence). The CDR3 runs 14 residues. V lost 5 bases, J lost 4 bases, and 14 bases lay in between. CDR3 coding DNA: TGTGCCAGCAGCCCGGCCGGGGGGACCTATGGCTACACCTTC. Translating it yields CASSPAGGTYGYTF.

By share, this clone counts as large. The gene calls are TRBV5-1 and TRBJ2-1; maybe TRBD2 (7 bases). The length of the CDR3 is 17 residues. The germline V gene encodes CDR1 SGHRS and CDR2 YFSETQ. V was shortened by 4 bases and J by 5 bases, with 22 bases between the two germline ends. CDR3 DNA sequence: TGCGCCAGCAGCCCATTCGGGGGGCCAGCTGAGAACAATGAGCAGTTCTTC. Protein: CASSPFGGPAENNEQFF.

This chain joins TRBV6-6 and TRBJ1-4; D possibly corresponds to TRBD1 (6 bases). Trimming removed 2 bases from V and 4 bases from J, with 11 bases in between. Germline lookup yields CDR1 MNHNY and CDR2 SVGAGI (reference sequence). This CDR3 comprises 15 residues. Written as DNA, the CDR3 is TGTGCCAGCAGTTACGGCGGACAGAATAATGAAAAACTGTTTTTT. Translated: CASSYGGQNNEKLFF.

The sample holds a few counts of this clone. In DNA form, the CDR3 reads TGTGCCAGCAGCCCATGGAGGGGAGAGACCCAGTACTTC. Encoded protein: CASSPWRGETQYF. The rearrangement links TRBV27 to TRBJ2-5; D possibly corresponds to TRBD2 (6 bases). The V end was cut by 6 bases, the J end by 4 bases, with 12 bases between. The germline V gene has CDR1 MNHEY and CDR2 SMNVEV (reference sequence). The CDR3 runs 13 residues.

This clone has a count of ten or more. CDR3 loop: CASPPGGRRETQYF. For the CDR3, the DNA is TGTGCCAGCCCCCCCGGGGGCCGAAGGGAGACCCAGTACTTC. V gene TRBV21-1 combines with J gene TRBJ2-5. TRBV21-1 is labeled a pseudogene. CDR3 size: 14 residues.

This sequence joins TRBV5-4 and TRBJ2-7; 10 bases map to TRBD2. V lost 4 bases and J lost 5; bases outside the gene matches: 21. The length of the CDR3 is 19 residues. CDR1 and CDR2 from the germline V gene are SGHNT and YYREEE (reference sequence). The CDR3 DNA is TGTGCCAGCAGCCACGGCACTGGCCCTCCCAGCGGGGGGGCCCACGAGCAGTACTTC. Residues: CASSHGTGPPSGGAHEQYF.

The rearrangement links TRBV10-3 to TRBJ1-2; no reliable D call. V lost 4 bases, J lost 1 base, and 7 bases lay in between. Germline CDR1 ENHRY, CDR2 SYGVKD. CDR3 length: 13 amino acids. CDR3 sequence (DNA): TGTGCCATCAGTGTTAGCCTTAACTATGGCTACACCTTC. This gives the protein CAISVSLNYGYTF.

The chain combines TRBV6-5 with TRBJ1-5; no definite D call. Germline V gives CDR1 MNHEY, CDR2 SVGAGI. This CDR3 has 13 amino acids. The V end lost 5 bases, the J end lost 4 bases, and 9 bases lay between the germline ends. The CDR3 nucleotides read TGTGCCAGCAGTCTCCAGAGGAATCAGCCCCAGCATTTT. Encoded protein: CASSLQRNQPQHF.

The chain joins TRBV5-6 to TRBJ1-6; the D is unclear. The V gene's germline CDR1 is SGHDT and CDR2 YYEEEE. CDR3 length equals 17 residues. V lost 4 bases and J lost 0, with 14 bases in between. The CDR3 here is CASSMNYWGSYNSPLHF. CDR3 nucleotide sequence: TGTGCCAGCAGCATGAACTACTGGGGCTCCTATAATTCACCCCTCCACTTT.

The J gene is TRBJ2-1, the V gene TRBV5-1, with TRBD2 as a possible D gene (5 bases). The CDR3 runs 14 residues. The V gene lost 4 bases and the J gene lost 7 bases, with 15 bases spanning the gap. Germline-derived CDR1 and CDR2 are SGHRS and YFSETQ. The CDR3, as DNA: TGCGCCAGCAGCCAGGCAGCGGTCTTAAATGAGCAGTTCTTC. Translated: CASSQAAVLNEQFF.

V usage is TRBV29-1 and J usage is TRBJ1-2, with D possibly matching TRBD1 (6 bases). This CDR3 is built from 14 residues. Trimming stripped 4 bases from V and 4 bases from J, with 16 bases between. Germline loops: CDR1 SQVTM, CDR2 ANQGSEA. The CDR3 DNA follows: TGCAGCGTTGTTCGGGTAGGGGGGGGCTATGGCTACACCTTC. Its protein product is CSVVRVGGGYGYTF.

The chain combines TRBV6-1 with TRBJ1-5; D is uncertain. Per the germline V gene, CDR1 is MNHNS and CDR2 is SASEGT. V was trimmed by 1 base and J by 7 bases, leaving 2 bases between them. The CDR3 loop spans 11 amino acids. CDR3 residues: CASSEVQPQHF. The DNA for the CDR3 is TGTGCCAGCAGTGAAGTCCAGCCCCAGCATTTT.

Remarks on this clone: Other DNA sequences in this sample translate to the same CDR3. The chain employs TRBV11-2 and TRBJ1-1, with D possibly matching TRBD1 (5 bases). Germline assignment: CDR1 SGHAT and CDR2 FQNNGV. The V gene lost 6 bases and the J gene lost 1 base, with 24 bases spanning the gap. CDR3 length: 18 amino acids. This chain's CDR3 is CASRRTGVGLVGNTEAFF. As DNA, the CDR3 is TGTGCCAGCAGGAGGACGGGGGTAGGACTGGTAGGGAACACTGAAGCTTTCTTT.

The sample holds a few counts of this clone. CDR3 sequence: CASRLEGQGPFQYF. The CDR3, as DNA: TGTGCAAGTCGCTTAGAAGGACAGGGACCATTTCAGTACTTC. The V gene is TRBV12-2, the J gene TRBJ2-4; no check of the table's D call, TRBD1, against the DNA was made. TRBV12-2 is recorded as a pseudogene. The CDR3 loop spans 14 amino acids.

The chain recombines TRBV2 with TRBJ1-3; 10 positions match TRBD1. This CDR3 region has 15 residues. With 6 bases clipped from V and 2 bases from J, the junction kept 4 bases outside the gene matches. The germline V gene encodes CDR1 SNHLY and CDR2 FYNNEI. CDR3 nucleotide sequence: TGTGCCAGCAGCCCCGGGACAGGGGCTGGAAACACCATATATTTT. Protein: CASSPGTGAGNTIYF.

The rearrangement uses TRBV4-2 and TRBJ1-1, with 11 nucleotides matching TRBD1. Germline V gene sequence: CDR1 LGHNA, CDR2 YNFKEQ. The V segment lost 4 bases and the J segment 4 bases; nucleotides outside the gene matches: 11. The CDR3 length is 17 residues. As DNA, the CDR3 is TGTGCCAGCAGCCTCCCGGACAGGGGGCAAAGGGGCACTGAAGCTTTCTTT. This translates into CASSLPDRGQRGTEAFF.

In this sample, this clone turned up once. V and J are TRBV27 and TRBJ2-7; D is perhaps TRBD1 (6 bases). This CDR3 has 12 residues. Trimming stripped 7 bases from V and 0 bases from J, with 7 bases between. Germline V CDR1 and CDR2: MNHEY, SMNVEV (reference sequence). CDR3 in amino acids: CASKTGSYEQYF. CDR3 coding DNA: TGTGCCAGCAAGACAGGCTCCTACGAGCAGTACTTC.

V is TRBV6-1 and J is TRBJ2-3, with TRBD1 matching over 8 bases. The CDR3 covers 14 residues. The ends lost 4 bases at V and 1 base at J; junction bases unmatched: 1. Germline CDR1 is MNHNS and CDR2 is SASEGT. The CDR3 reads CASSAGQGTDTQYF. CDR3 bases: TGTGCCAGCAGTGCGGGACAGGGCACAGATACGCAGTATTTT.

J is TRBJ1-2 and V is TRBV7-9, with D possibly being TRBD1 (6 bases). CDR1 is SEHNR, CDR2 FQNEAQ, per germline (reference sequence). The V and J ends lost 5 bases and 8 bases respectively, with 21 bases between them. This CDR3 contains 15 residues. CDR3 residues: CASSLRDTRTYGYTF. CDR3 nucleotides: TGTGCCAGCAGCCTCCGGGACACCCGAACCTACGGCTACACCTTC.

This chain uses TRBV19 with TRBJ1-2; possible D gene TRBD1, 5 bases. Trimming cost V 8 bases and J 0 bases, with 16 bases left between them. Germline CDR1 and CDR2: LNHDA and SQIVND (reference sequence). This CDR3 contains 15 residues. Here the CDR3 DNA reads TGTGCCAGTGGGTCGGGGGTCGGAGCTAACTATGGCTACACCTTC. Residues: CASGSGVGANYGYTF.

The V call is TRBV27, the J call TRBJ1-5; tentatively, D is TRBD1 (5 bases). CDR1 is MNHEY and CDR2 is SMNVEV in the germline V gene (reference sequence). V shed 3 bases and J shed 3 bases, with 9 bases lying between them. This CDR3 has 14 residues. CDR3 sequence: CASSFGRVNQPQHF. CDR3 in DNA: TGTGCCAGCAGTTTTGGCAGGGTCAATCAGCCCCAGCATTTT.

V and J are TRBV6-5 and TRBJ1-6; 11 bases match TRBD1. With 6 bases clipped from V and 6 bases from J, the junction kept 4 bases outside the gene matches. The CDR3 covers 15 residues. The germline V gene encodes CDR1 MNHEY and CDR2 SVGAGI. The CDR3 region is CASRPGTGGNSPLHF. DNA of the CDR3: TGTGCCAGCAGGCCCGGGACAGGGGGTAATTCACCCCTCCACTTT.

This chain links TRBV10-3 with TRBJ2-5; either TRBD1 or TRBD2 may fit D (6 bases each). With 0 bases removed from V and 5 bases from J, the gap between germline ends came to 10 bases. The CDR3 runs to 14 residues. CDR1 and CDR2 from the germline V gene are ENHRY and SYGVKD. The CDR3 DNA sequence: TGTGCCATCAGTGAGTCGCAGGGGAGGGAGACCCAGTACTTC. Protein product: CAISESQGRETQYF.

On this clone: Other DNA sequences in the sample encode the same CDR3. This chain joins TRBV20-1 and TRBJ1-3; D gene unclear. Per germline, CDR1 DFQATT and CDR2 SNEGSKA (reference sequence). The CDR3 has 11 residues. V lost 3 bases, J lost 2 bases, and 2 bases lay in between. CDR3 in amino acids: CSARAGNTIYF. The CDR3 bases are TGCAGTGCTAGGGCTGGAAACACCATATATTTT.

This clone has just one count. The rearrangement uses TRBV4-1 and TRBJ2-3; D perhaps matches TRBD2 (6 bases). The CDR3 spans 17 residues. In germline, CDR1 is MGHRA, CDR2 YSYEKL. The V gene lost 0 bases and the J gene lost 0 bases, with 13 bases spanning the gap. The CDR3 nucleotides are TGCGCCAGCAGCCAAGACACCGCGGGGACTAGCACAGATACGCAGTATTTT. It encodes CASSQDTAGTSTDTQYF.